This T cell receptor beta chain was identified in a study of neoadjuvant nivolumab and ipilimumab in lung cancer. Whole-study results and caveats: Only two of four nivolumab-treated tumors gained richness and clonality by surgery. TCR clonality did not significantly correlate with pathologic tumor regression.

The CDR3 totals 18 residues. The protocol was immunoSEQ multiplex PCR, while the TCRdb copy is restricted to in-frame clones and leaves out a portion. The data show 9,500 to 10,000 clones, around 81% seen once. Of note for this clone: What it binds is not known.

The gene calls are TRBV21-1 and TRBJ2-7; the listed D gene, TRBD1, was not tested against the DNA. TRBV21-1 is flagged as a pseudogene. This receptor was taken from an adult with non-small cell lung cancer. Source: peripheral blood, taken before neoadjuvant nivolumab, alone or with ipilimumab. This CDR3 is CASMQTGARGDSSYEQYF. The DNA for the CDR3 is TGTGCCAGCATGCAGACAGGGGCCCGGGGCGACAGCTCCTACGAGCAGTACTTC.